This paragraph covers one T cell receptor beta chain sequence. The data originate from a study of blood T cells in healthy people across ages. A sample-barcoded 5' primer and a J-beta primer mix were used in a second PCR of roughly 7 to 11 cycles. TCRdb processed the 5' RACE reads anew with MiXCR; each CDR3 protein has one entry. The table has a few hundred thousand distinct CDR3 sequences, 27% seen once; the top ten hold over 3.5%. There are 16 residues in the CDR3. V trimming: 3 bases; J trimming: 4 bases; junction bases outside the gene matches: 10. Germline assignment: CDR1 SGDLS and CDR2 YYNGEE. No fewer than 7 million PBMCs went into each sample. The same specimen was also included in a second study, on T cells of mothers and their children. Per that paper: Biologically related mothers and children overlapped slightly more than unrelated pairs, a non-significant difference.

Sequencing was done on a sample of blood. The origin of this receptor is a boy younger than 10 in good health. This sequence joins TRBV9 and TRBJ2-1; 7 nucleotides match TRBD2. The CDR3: CASSGYDQRGYNEQFF. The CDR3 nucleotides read TGTGCCAGCAGCGGATACGATCAGCGGGGTTACAATGAGCAGTTCTTC.